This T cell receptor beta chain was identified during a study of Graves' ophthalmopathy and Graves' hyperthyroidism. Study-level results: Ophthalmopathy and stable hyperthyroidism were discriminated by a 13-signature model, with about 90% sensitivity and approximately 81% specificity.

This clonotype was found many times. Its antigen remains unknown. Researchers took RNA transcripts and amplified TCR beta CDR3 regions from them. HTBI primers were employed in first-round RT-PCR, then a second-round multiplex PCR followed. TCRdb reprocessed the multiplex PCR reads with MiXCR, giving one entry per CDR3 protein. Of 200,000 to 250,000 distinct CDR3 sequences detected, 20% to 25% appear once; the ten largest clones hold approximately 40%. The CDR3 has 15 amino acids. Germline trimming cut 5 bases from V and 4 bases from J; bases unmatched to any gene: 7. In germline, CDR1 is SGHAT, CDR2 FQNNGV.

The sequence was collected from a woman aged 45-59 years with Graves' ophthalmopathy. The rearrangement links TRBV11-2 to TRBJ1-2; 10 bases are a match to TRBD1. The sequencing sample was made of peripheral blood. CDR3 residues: CASSTRQGAIYGYTF. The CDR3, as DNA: TGTGCCAGCAGCACTCGACAGGGGGCAATCTATGGCTACACCTTC. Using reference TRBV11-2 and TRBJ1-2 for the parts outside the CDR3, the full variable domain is EAGVAQSPRYKIIEKRQSVAFWCNPISGHATLYWYQQILGQGPKLLIQFQNNGVVDDSQLPKDRFSAERLKGVDSTLKIQPAKLEDSAVYLCASSTRQGAIYGYTFGSGTRLTVV.